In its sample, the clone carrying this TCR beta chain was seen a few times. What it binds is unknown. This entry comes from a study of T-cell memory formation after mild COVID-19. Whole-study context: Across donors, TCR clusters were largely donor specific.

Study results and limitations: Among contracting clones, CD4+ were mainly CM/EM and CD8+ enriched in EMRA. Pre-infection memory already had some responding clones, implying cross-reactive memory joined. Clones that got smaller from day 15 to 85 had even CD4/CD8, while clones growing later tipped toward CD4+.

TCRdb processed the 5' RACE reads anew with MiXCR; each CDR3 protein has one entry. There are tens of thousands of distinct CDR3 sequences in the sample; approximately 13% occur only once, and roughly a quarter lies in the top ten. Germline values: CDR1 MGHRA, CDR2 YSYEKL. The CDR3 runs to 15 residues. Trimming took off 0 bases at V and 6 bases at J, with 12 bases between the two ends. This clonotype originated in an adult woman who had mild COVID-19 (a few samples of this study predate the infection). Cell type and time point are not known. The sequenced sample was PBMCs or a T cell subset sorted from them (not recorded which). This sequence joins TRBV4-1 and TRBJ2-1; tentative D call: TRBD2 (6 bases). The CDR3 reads CASSQDRLVFNEQFF. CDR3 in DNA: TGCGCCAGCAGCCAAGATAGACTAGTTTTCAATGAGCAGTTCTTC.